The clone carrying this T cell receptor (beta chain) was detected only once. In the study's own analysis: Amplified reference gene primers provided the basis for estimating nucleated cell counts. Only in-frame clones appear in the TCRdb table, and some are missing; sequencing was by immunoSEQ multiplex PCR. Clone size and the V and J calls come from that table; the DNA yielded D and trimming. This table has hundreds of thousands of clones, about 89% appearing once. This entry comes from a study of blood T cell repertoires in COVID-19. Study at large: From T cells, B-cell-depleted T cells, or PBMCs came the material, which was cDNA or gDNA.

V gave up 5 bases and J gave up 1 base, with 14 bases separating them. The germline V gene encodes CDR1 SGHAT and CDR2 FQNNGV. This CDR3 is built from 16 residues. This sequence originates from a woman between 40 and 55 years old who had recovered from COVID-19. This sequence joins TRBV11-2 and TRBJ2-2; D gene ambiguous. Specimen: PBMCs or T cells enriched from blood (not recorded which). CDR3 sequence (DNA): TGTGCCAGCAGCCAATCTACAGTCGGGAACACCGGGGAGCTGTTTTTT. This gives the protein CASSQSTVGNTGELFF.